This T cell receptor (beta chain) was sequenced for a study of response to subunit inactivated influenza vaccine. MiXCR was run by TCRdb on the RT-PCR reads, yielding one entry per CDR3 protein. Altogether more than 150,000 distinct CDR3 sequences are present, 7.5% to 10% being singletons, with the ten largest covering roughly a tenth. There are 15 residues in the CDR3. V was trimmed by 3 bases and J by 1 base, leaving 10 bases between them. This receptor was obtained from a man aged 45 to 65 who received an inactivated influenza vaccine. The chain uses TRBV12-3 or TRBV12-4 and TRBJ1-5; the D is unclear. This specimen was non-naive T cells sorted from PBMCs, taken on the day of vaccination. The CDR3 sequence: CASSLGRTSNQPQHF. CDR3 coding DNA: TGTGCCAGCAGTTTGGGCCGTACGAGCAATCAGCCCCAGCATTTT.